The 16 T cell receptor beta chains reported below all come from one sample, sequenced in a study of OX40 agonist ivuxolimab in advanced cancers. Assay used: immunoSEQ multiplex PCR; TCRdb lists only in-frame clones, some missing. The profile shows 98,000 or so clones, 80% to 90% of them singletons. The material was CD4+ or CD8+ T cells sorted from blood, obtained in a trial of the OX40 agonist ivuxolimab. The receptors derive from an adult with an advanced solid tumor such as melanoma, head and neck, liver or kidney cancer.

The rearrangement links TRBV18 to TRBJ1-2; D gene ambiguous. Trimming took off 2 bases at V and 3 bases at J, with 13 bases between the two ends. Germline assignment: CDR1 KGHSH and CDR2 LQKENI. CDR3 length: 15 amino acids. In DNA form, the CDR3 reads TGTGCCAGCTCACCATCCCAGGAGGCTCACTATGGCTACACCTTC. As protein: CASSPSQEAHYGYTF. Based on the CDR3 plus reference TRBV18 and TRBJ1-2, the full variable domain is NAGVMQNPRHLVRRRGQEARLRCSPMKGHSHVYWYRQLPEEGLKFMVYLQKENIIDESGMPKERFSAEFPKEGPSILRIQQVVRGDSAAYFCASSPSQEAHYGYTFGSGTRLTVV.

The V and J genes are TRBV11-2 and TRBJ2-5, with D unclear. Germline-derived CDR1 and CDR2 are SGHAT and FQNNGV. V was shortened by 5 bases and J by 3 bases, with 4 bases between the two germline ends. The CDR3 covers 11 residues. The CDR3 region has the DNA TGTGCCAGCAGCCCAAAAGAGACCCAGTACTTC. This encodes CASSPKETQYF.

The rearrangement links TRBV6-5 to TRBJ1-1; TRBD1 aligns across 7 bases. Germline V lookup: CDR1 MNHEY, CDR2 SVGAGI. The trim removed 8 bases at V and 3 bases at J, leaving 3 bases unmatched. The CDR3 sequence is 12 residues long. In DNA form, the CDR3 reads TGTGCCAGCCAGAGGGGGCACACTGAAGCTTTCTTT. Its translation is CASQRGHTEAFF.

The rearrangement joins TRBV6-5 to TRBJ1-6; D call uncertain. Germline V gene sequence: CDR1 MNHEY, CDR2 SVGAGI. CDR3 length: 14 residues. V was pared by 7 bases and J by 7 bases, with 14 bases between. CDR3 bases: TGTGCCAGCACCCACGGACGCCGGAATTCACCCCTCCACTTT. It encodes CASTHGRRNSPLHF.

The DNA for the CDR3 is TGTGCCAGCAGCCAAGACGGGTTCTATGGCTACACCTTC. Its protein product is CASSQDGFYGYTF. The chain has TRBV14 and TRBJ1-2; D gene unclear. V was shortened by 0 bases and J by 4 bases, with 6 bases between the two germline ends. Germline CDR1 and CDR2: SGHDN and FVKESK. The CDR3 is made up of 13 amino acids. Variable domain in full (rest from reference TRBV14 and TRBJ1-2): EAGVTQFPSHSVIEKGQTVTLRCDPISGHDNLYWYRRVMGKEIKFLLHFVKESKQDESGMPNNRFLAERTGGTYSTLKVQPAELEDSGVYFCASSQDGFYGYTFGSGTRLTVV.

The chain employs TRBV30 and TRBJ1-1; no reliable D call. Trimming left V 3 bases short and J 4 bases short, with 15 bases between. Germline CDR1 is GTSNPN and CDR2 is SVGIG (reference sequence). This CDR3 has 14 residues. CDR3 nucleotides: TGTGCCTGGAGATTAGACGGCAAAACCACTGAAGCTTTCTTT. This sequence encodes CAWRLDGKTTEAFF. Filled out from reference TRBV30 and TRBJ1-1, the complete variable domain reads SQTIHQWPATLVQPVGSPLSLECTVEGTSNPNLYWYRQAAGRGLQLLFYSVGIGQISSEVPQNLSASRPQDRQFILSSKKLLLSDSGFYLCAWRLDGKTTEAFFGQGTRLTVV.

The chain uses TRBV4-2 and TRBJ2-2; 9 bases match TRBD2. The junction had 5 bases not matched to a gene; V was cut back by 4 bases and J by 8 bases. Germline-derived CDR1 and CDR2 are LGHNA and YNFKEQ. The CDR3 length is 14 residues. This chain's CDR3 is CASSLAGATGELFF. The DNA for the CDR3 is TGTGCCAGCAGCCTAGCGGGAGCAACTGGGGAGCTGTTTTTT.

V usage is TRBV11-2 and J usage is TRBJ2-7; possible D gene TRBD1, 6 bases. Looked up from germline, CDR1 is SGHAT and CDR2 is FQNNGV. Trimming shortened V by 8 bases and J by 7 bases, and 12 bases separated the two germline ends. CDR3 size: 11 residues. The CDR3 protein is CASSGAWEQYF. CDR3 nucleotide sequence: TGTGCCAGCTCAGGGGCGTGGGAGCAGTACTTC.

The chain combines TRBV19 with TRBJ2-7, with 9 bases identical to TRBD1. V lost 0 bases and J lost 6; bases outside the gene matches: 12. The germline V gene has CDR1 LNHDA and CDR2 SQIVND (reference sequence). The CDR3 spans 17 residues. The CDR3 DNA is TGTGCCAGTAGTATAGACTCCGGGACAGGGTGGAATAGCGAGCAGTACTTC. Its protein product is CASSIDSGTGWNSEQYF.

The rearrangement uses TRBV7-8 and TRBJ1-1; unclear D gene. V was shortened by 5 bases and J by 1 base, with 11 bases between the two germline ends. The CDR3 has 14 amino acids. Germline CDR1 reads SGHVS; CDR2 reads FQNEAQ. The DNA of the CDR3 is TGTGCCAGCAGCCTAACACCCGAGAACACTGAAGCTTTCTTT. Translation gives CASSLTPENTEAFF.

This clone was found a few times. J is TRBJ1-2 and V is TRBV7-2, with D tentatively TRBD1 (5 bases). Between the trimmed V and J ends, which lost 5 bases and 7 bases, there was a span of 14 bases. The CDR3 is 13 residues long. Germline V lookup: CDR1 SGHTA, CDR2 FQGNSA. The CDR3 DNA reads as TGTGCCAGCAGCCCACGGGGGGTAGGTGGCTACACCTTC. Translating it yields CASSPRGVGGYTF.

Notes on this clone: Other nucleotide sequences in the sample specify the same CDR3. CDR3: CASSLRLAGNTGELFF. In nucleotides, the CDR3 is TGTGCCAGCAGCTTAAGGCTAGCGGGGAACACCGGGGAGCTGTTTTTT. This chain links TRBV7-3 with TRBJ2-2; 8 bases are shared with TRBD2. Germline loops: CDR1 SGHTA, CDR2 FQGTGA. The CDR3 has 16 residues. V gave up 1 base and J gave up 1 base; unmatched junction bases: 2.

The chain combines TRBV15 with TRBJ2-1; possible D gene TRBD2, 6 bases. Between the trimmed V and J ends, which lost 3 bases and 2 bases, there was a span of 17 bases. The CDR3 sequence is 17 residues long. Looked up from germline, CDR1 is LNHNV and CDR2 is YYDKDF (reference sequence). CDR3 amino acids: CATSRGVAEGTYNEQFF. CDR3 DNA: TGTGCCACCAGCAGGGGGGTAGCGGAGGGCACCTACAATGAGCAGTTCTTC.

The J gene is TRBJ2-7, the V gene TRBV15; 8 bases fit TRBD2. Germline CDR1 reads LNHNV; CDR2 reads YYDKDF (reference sequence). The CDR3 loop spans 16 amino acids. The V segment lost 3 bases and the J segment 3 bases; nucleotides outside the gene matches: 10. The DNA for the CDR3 is TGTGCCACCAGCAGGATACTAGCGGAGGCCCGCTACGAGCAGTACTTC. Protein product: CATSRILAEARYEQYF.

The chain uses TRBV5-5 and TRBJ2-1; D tentatively reads TRBD1 or TRBD2 (5 bases each). This CDR3 spans 15 amino acids. Germline-derived CDR1 and CDR2 are SGHKS and YYEKEE (reference sequence). Between the trimmed V and J ends, which lost 3 bases and 8 bases, there was a span of 18 bases. CDR3 residues: CASSWGPSPRDEQFF. The CDR3 DNA reads as TGTGCCAGCAGCTGGGGACCAAGCCCTCGGGATGAGCAGTTCTTC.

The chain links TRBV18 to TRBJ2-1, with TRBD1 matching over 12 bases. V lost 6 bases and J lost 7; bases outside the gene matches: 7. The CDR3 covers 15 residues. Germline-derived CDR1 and CDR2 are KGHSH and LQKENI. DNA for the CDR3: TGTGCCAGCTCCGCGGGACAGGGGGCCACAAATGAGCAGTTCTTC. It translates to CASSAGQGATNEQFF.